What follows are 21 T cell receptor beta chains derived from one specimen sequenced in a study of cytomegalovirus exposure and HLA in healthy donors. Researchers ran the PCR with 60 Vbeta and 13 Jbeta primers. The method was immunoSEQ multiplex PCR; TCRdb's version includes in-frame clones alone and lacks a portion of them. Of about 120,000 clones detected, about four fifths appear once; the ten largest clones hold 1.5% to 2%. Source material: PBMCs. These receptors originate from a young woman in good health and CMV-seronegative.

The chain is built from TRBV29-1 and TRBJ1-2; D not certain. Trimming left V 4 bases short and J 3 bases short, with 18 bases between. CDR1 and CDR2 (germline): SQVTM, ANQGSEA. There are 15 residues in the CDR3. The CDR3 sequence: CSVGVWFAGHYGYTF. CDR3 DNA: TGCAGCGTTGGGGTATGGTTCGCAGGCCACTATGGCTACACCTTC.

The chain couples TRBV30 to TRBJ1-2, with D perhaps TRBD1 (6 bases). Germline V CDR1 and CDR2: GTSNPN, SVGIG (reference sequence). V gave up 5 bases and J gave up 8 bases, with 15 bases separating them. The CDR3 runs to 12 residues. CDR3: CAWSPQGRGYTF. The CDR3, as DNA: TGTGCCTGGTCGCCGCAGGGGCGCGGCTACACCTTC.

V and J are TRBV18 and TRBJ1-2; D gene ambiguous. Germline values: CDR1 KGHSH, CDR2 LQKENI. The ends were cut back, 1 base at V and 1 base at J, with 7 bases in the middle. The CDR3 loop spans 14 amino acids. CDR3 protein: CASSPLPVNYGYTF. The CDR3 DNA follows: TGTGCCAGCTCACCACTGCCAGTTAACTATGGCTACACCTTC.

V is TRBV6-5 and J is TRBJ1-2, with D possibly being TRBD1 (6 bases). Germline CDR1 MNHEY, CDR2 SVGAGI. V dropped 0 bases and J dropped 4 bases, with 9 bases sitting between them. This CDR3 spans 14 amino acids. CDR3 coding DNA: TGTGCCAGCAGTTACTCTGGGGGCCCCTATGGCTACACCTTC. Protein product: CASSYSGGPYGYTF.

V is TRBV9 and J is TRBJ1-4; D is perhaps TRBD1 (5 bases). With 9 bases removed from V and 4 bases from J, the gap between germline ends came to 16 bases. This CDR3 region has 14 residues. Germline-derived CDR1 and CDR2 are SGDLS and YYNGEE. CDR3 amino acids: CATPGDGGNEKLFF. For the CDR3, the DNA is TGTGCCACCCCGGGGGATGGAGGTAATGAAAAACTGTTTTTT.

The chain is built from TRBV29-1 and TRBJ2-2; possible D gene TRBD2, 5 bases. Per germline, CDR1 SQVTM and CDR2 ANQGSEA. The CDR3 covers 15 residues. V was pared by 0 bases and J by 5 bases, with 13 bases between. CDR3 DNA: TGCAGCGTTGAAGATCTAGCCTCAGAAACCGGGGAGCTGTTTTTT. This translates into CSVEDLASETGELFF.

The chain combines TRBV5-1 with TRBJ1-5; D remains ambiguous. The CDR3 length is 14 residues. The V end was cut by 4 bases, the J end by 7 bases, with 15 bases between. CDR1 and CDR2 (germline): SGHRS, YFSETQ. In nucleotides, the CDR3 is TGCGCCAGCAGCAAGGCGGGGAGCGGGCAGCCCCAGCATTTT. Encoded protein: CASSKAGSGQPQHF.

The chain carries TRBV5-8 and TRBJ1-5, with 7 bases that match TRBD1. J gave up 6 bases and V 10 bases, and 10 bases lay outside the gene matches. There are 13 residues in the CDR3. The germline gives CDR1 SGHTS, CDR2 YDEGEE. CDR3 amino acids: CAVQGSIGQPQHF. The CDR3 nucleotides read TGTGCCGTACAGGGGAGTATCGGTCAGCCCCAGCATTTT. Full variable domain (rest looked up from reference TRBV5-8 and TRBJ1-5): EAGVTQSPTHLIKTRGQQATLRCSPISGHTSVYWYQQALGLGLQFLLWYDEGEERNRGNFPPRFSGRQFPNYSSELNVNALELEDSALYLCAVQGSIGQPQHFGDGTRLSIL.

J is TRBJ1-1 and V is TRBV5-1, with TRBD1 matching over 7 bases. The CDR3 is 12 amino acids. CDR1 is SGHRS and CDR2 is YFSETQ in the germline V gene. Germline trimming cut 7 bases from V and 6 bases from J; bases unmatched to any gene: 6. CDR3 protein: CASLGQGAEAFF. In DNA form, the CDR3 reads TGCGCCAGCCTAGGGCAGGGGGCTGAAGCTTTCTTT.

CDR3 residues: CASSESSPGTGTEAFF. The DNA of the CDR3 is TGTGCCAGCAGTGAATCTAGTCCCGGGACAGGGACTGAAGCTTTCTTT. The chain links TRBV2 to TRBJ1-1; TRBD1 matches at 9 bases. Germline V CDR1 and CDR2: SNHLY, FYNNEI. The CDR3 is 16 residues long. V lost 2 bases to trimming and J lost 5 bases; unmatched junction nucleotides: 9.

The chain links TRBV10-3 to TRBJ2-5; no firm D call. The V gene's germline CDR1 is ENHRY and CDR2 SYGVKD. This CDR3 comprises 12 residues. V was cut by 10 bases and J by 2 bases, with 11 bases left in between. The CDR3 DNA is TGTGCCACCTCAGGTATTCAAGAGACCCAGTACTTC. Protein: CATSGIQETQYF.

This chain joins TRBV16 and TRBJ2-3, with 11 bases matching TRBD2. V lost 3 bases to trimming and J lost 8 bases; unmatched junction nucleotides: 10. This CDR3 region has 16 residues. Germline V gene data show CDR1 as KGHSY and CDR2 as FQNENV. The CDR3, as DNA: TGTGCCAGCAGCCACTCCCTAGCGGGGGGAGATGGTACGCAGTATTTT. This sequence encodes CASSHSLAGGDGTQYF.

V gene TRBV19 combines with J gene TRBJ1-2; unclear D gene. V was pared by 6 bases and J by 6 bases, with 11 bases between. Germline values: CDR1 LNHDA, CDR2 SQIVND (reference sequence). This CDR3 is 12 amino acids long. CDR3: CASSYGGDGYTF. The DNA for the CDR3 is TGTGCCAGTAGCTACGGAGGAGATGGCTACACCTTC.

The CDR3 loop reads CASSSGPPQGARYGYTF. The CDR3 DNA reads TGTGCCAGCAGTTCCGGTCCCCCACAGGGGGCGCGATATGGCTACACCTTC. The J gene is TRBJ1-2, the V gene TRBV28; 9 bases line up with TRBD1. The ends lost 4 bases at V and 5 bases at J; junction bases unmatched: 14. The CDR3 contains 17 residues. Germline V CDR1 and CDR2: MDHEN, SYDVKM.

In DNA, the CDR3 is TGTGCCAGCAGCGTAGAGGGACAGGGGAGAGATACGCAGTATTTT. Amino acid sequence: CASSVEGQGRDTQYF. This chain uses TRBV9 with TRBJ2-3, with 10 bases fitting TRBD1. Trimming removed 0 bases from V and 5 bases from J; junction bases left unmatched: 3. Germline values: CDR1 SGDLS, CDR2 YYNGEE. CDR3 length: 15 amino acids.

This clone appeared a single time. The V and J genes are TRBV19 and TRBJ1-5; TRBD1 agrees at 9 bases. With V trimmed by 1 base and J by 3 bases, 1 base remained unmatched. CDR1 is LNHDA, CDR2 SQIVND, per germline (reference sequence). The CDR3 runs 15 residues. The DNA for the CDR3 is TGTGCCAGTAGTATAGGGACAGGGGTCAATCAGCCCCAGCATTTT. It encodes CASSIGTGVNQPQHF.

The sample holds a few counts of this clone. The rearrangement joins TRBV5-8 to TRBJ2-5; D is undetermined. Trimming pared 4 bases from V and 6 bases from J, leaving 7 bases between. Per germline, CDR1 SGHTS and CDR2 YDEGEE. The CDR3 contains 11 residues. CDR3 coding DNA: TGTGCCAGCAGCCCGGAGCAGACCCAGTACTTC. Protein sequence: CASSPEQTQYF.

Worth noting for this clone: Because the CDR3 is missing its conserved closing phenylalanine or tryptophan, this is likely a read error. The chain is built from TRBV2 and TRBJ1-5, with D hard to call. This CDR3 is built from 14 residues. The germline V gene encodes CDR1 SNHLY and CDR2 FYNNEI. The V end was cut by 7 bases, the J end by 1 base, with 11 bases between. CDR3 residues: CASNRFVSNQPQHV. The DNA for the CDR3 is TGTGCCAGCAACAGATTTGTGAGCAATCAGCCCCAGCATGTT.

This clone was detected only a few times. V gene TRBV10-3 combines with J gene TRBJ1-1; 7 bases map to TRBD1. Per germline, CDR1 ENHRY and CDR2 SYGVKD. J was trimmed by 0 bases and V by 2 bases; bases with no gene match: 0. The CDR3 runs to 14 residues. The DNA of the CDR3 is TGTGCCATCAGTGAGGGACAGGTGAACACTGAAGCTTTCTTT. As protein: CAISEGQVNTEAFF.

The chain has TRBV19 and TRBJ1-4; D gene unclear. The V end lost 3 bases, the J end lost 5 bases, and 19 bases lay between the germline ends. Germline CDR1 is LNHDA and CDR2 is SQIVND (reference sequence). The CDR3 sequence is 17 residues long. CDR3 sequence reads: CASSIGRGRQTNEKLFF. The CDR3, as DNA: TGTGCCAGTAGTATCGGGAGAGGGCGGCAAACAAATGAAAAACTGTTTTTT.

The chain couples TRBV2 to TRBJ1-2; the D gene is possibly TRBD1 (5 bases). Germline V gene sequence: CDR1 SNHLY, CDR2 FYNNEI. The V and J ends lost 7 bases and 9 bases respectively, with 18 bases between them. The CDR3 has 13 residues. The CDR3 loop reads CASTRGQGLSYTF. In DNA, the CDR3 is TGTGCCAGCACCCGAGGGCAGGGACTGAGCTACACCTTC.